The next 2 T cell receptor beta chains were all read from a single sample in a study of blood T cell repertoires in COVID-19. This table comes from immunoSEQ multiplex PCR, and its TCRdb copy is limited to in-frame clones, with some not included. Of about 260,000 clones in the sample, approximately 79% were seen once. Material: PBMCs or T cells enriched from blood (not recorded which). The source is a man in his thirties or forties with acute COVID-19.

This clone was recorded many times. The rearrangement uses TRBV9 and TRBJ1-1; D is unclear. Germline CDR1 and CDR2: SGDLS and YYNGEE. Trimming shortened V by 0 bases and J by 1 base, and 4 bases separated the two germline ends. This CDR3 region has 13 residues. This chain's CDR3 is CASSVAGNTEAFF. DNA of the CDR3: TGTGCCAGCAGCGTAGCGGGGAACACTGAAGCTTTCTTT.

This clone was observed a single time. This chain joins TRBV4-2 and TRBJ2-5; 8 bases align to TRBD2. The CDR3 spans 15 residues. CDR1 LGHNA and CDR2 YNFKEQ come from the germline V gene. The V gene end was trimmed by 4 bases and the J gene end by 3 bases; junction bases not matched to a gene: 7. Here the CDR3 DNA reads TGTGCCAGCAGCCCGGGAGGGCGGGGGGAAGAGACCCAGTACTTC. As protein: CASSPGGRGEETQYF.